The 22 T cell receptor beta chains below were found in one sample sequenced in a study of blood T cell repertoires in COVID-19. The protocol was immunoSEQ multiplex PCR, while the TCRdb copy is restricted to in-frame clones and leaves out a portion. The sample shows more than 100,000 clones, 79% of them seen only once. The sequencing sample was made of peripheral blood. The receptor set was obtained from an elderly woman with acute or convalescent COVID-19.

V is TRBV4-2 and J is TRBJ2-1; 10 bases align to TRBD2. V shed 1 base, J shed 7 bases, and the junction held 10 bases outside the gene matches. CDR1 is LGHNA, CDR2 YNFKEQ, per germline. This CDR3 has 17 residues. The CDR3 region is CASSQVGSKREGNEQFF. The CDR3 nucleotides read TGTGCCAGCAGCCAAGTGGGGTCTAAGCGGGAGGGGAATGAGCAGTTCTTC.

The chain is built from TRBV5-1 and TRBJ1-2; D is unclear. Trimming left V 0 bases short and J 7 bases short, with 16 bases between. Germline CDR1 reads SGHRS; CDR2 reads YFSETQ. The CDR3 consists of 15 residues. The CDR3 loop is CASSLAGNERGGYTF. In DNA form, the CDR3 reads TGCGCCAGCAGCTTGGCCGGGAACGAACGTGGTGGCTACACCTTC. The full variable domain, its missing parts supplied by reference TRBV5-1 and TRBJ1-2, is KAGVTQTPRYLIKTRGQQVTLSCSPISGHRSVSWYQQTPGQGLQFLFEYFSETQRNKGNFPGRFSGRQFSNSRSEMNVSTLELGDSALYLCASSLAGNERGGYTFGSGTRLTVV.

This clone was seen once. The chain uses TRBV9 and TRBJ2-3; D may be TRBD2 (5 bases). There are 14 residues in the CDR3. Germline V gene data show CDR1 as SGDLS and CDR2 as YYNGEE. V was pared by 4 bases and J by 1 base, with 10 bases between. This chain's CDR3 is CASSPGGGTDTQYF. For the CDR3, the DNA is TGTGCCAGCAGCCCCGGAGGTGGCACAGATACGCAGTATTTT.

The CDR3 reads CSASSGSTDTQYF. The CDR3 coding sequence is TGCAGTGCTAGTAGCGGGAGCACAGATACGCAGTATTTT. The chain is built from TRBV20-1 and TRBJ2-3, with 7 bases aligning to TRBD2. CDR1 is DFQATT and CDR2 is SNEGSKA in the germline V gene (reference sequence). Trimming at V came to 3 bases and at J to 0 bases, leaving 0 bases not matched to a gene. The CDR3 is made up of 13 amino acids.

The CDR3 nucleotides are TGTGCCAGCAGTTACGCCCTCAGGGGCTATGGCTACACCTTC. Residues: CASSYALRGYGYTF. This chain joins TRBV6-5 and TRBJ1-2, with D possibly TRBD1 on 6 matching bases. The V gene lost 2 bases and the J gene lost 4 bases, with 11 bases spanning the gap. In germline, CDR1 is MNHEY, CDR2 SVGAGI. This CDR3 comprises 14 residues.

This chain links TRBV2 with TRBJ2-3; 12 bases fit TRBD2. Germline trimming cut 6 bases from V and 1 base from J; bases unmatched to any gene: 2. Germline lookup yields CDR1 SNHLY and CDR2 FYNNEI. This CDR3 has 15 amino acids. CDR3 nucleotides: TGTGCCAGCAGCCGACTAGCGGGAGGCACAGATACGCAGTATTTT. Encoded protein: CASSRLAGGTDTQYF.

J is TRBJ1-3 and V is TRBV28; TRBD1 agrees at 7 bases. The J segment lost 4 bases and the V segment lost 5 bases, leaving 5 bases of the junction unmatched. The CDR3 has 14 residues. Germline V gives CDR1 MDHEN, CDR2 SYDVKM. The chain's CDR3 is CASSTTGVGNTIYF. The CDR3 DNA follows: TGTGCCAGCAGTACCACAGGGGTAGGAAACACCATATATTTT.

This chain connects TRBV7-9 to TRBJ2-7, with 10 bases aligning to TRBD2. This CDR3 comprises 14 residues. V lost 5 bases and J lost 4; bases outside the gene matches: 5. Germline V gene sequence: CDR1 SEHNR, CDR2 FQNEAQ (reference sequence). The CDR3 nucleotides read TGTGCCAGCAGCGCCCGACTAGCGGGTTACGAGCAGTACTTC. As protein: CASSARLAGYEQYF. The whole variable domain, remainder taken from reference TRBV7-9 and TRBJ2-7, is DTGVSQNPRHKITKRGQNVTFRCDPISEHNRLYWYRQTLGQGPEFLTYFQNEAQLEKSRLLSDRFSAERPKGSFSTLEIQRTEQGDSAMYLCASSARLAGYEQYFGPGTRLTVT.

CDR3 sequence reads: CASSGTVSYNEQFF. The CDR3 nucleotides read TGTGCCAGCAGCGGGACAGTCTCCTACAATGAGCAGTTCTTC. The chain is built from TRBV9 and TRBJ2-1; TRBD1 might be the D (6 bases). There are 14 residues in the CDR3. Trimming stripped 3 bases from V and 0 bases from J, with 7 bases between. CDR1 and CDR2 from the germline V gene are SGDLS and YYNGEE.

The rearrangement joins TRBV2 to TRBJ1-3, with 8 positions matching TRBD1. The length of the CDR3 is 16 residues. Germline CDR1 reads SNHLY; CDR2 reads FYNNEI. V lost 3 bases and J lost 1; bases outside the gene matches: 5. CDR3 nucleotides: TGTGCCAGCAGTGACCTTGGGACAGGTTCTGGAAACACCATATATTTT. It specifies CASSDLGTGSGNTIYF.

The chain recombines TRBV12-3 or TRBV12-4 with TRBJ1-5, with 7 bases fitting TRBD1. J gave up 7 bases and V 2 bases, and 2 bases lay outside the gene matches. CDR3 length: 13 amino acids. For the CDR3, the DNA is TGTGCCAGCAGTTTAACAGGGGACCAGCCCCAGCATTTT. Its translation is CASSLTGDQPQHF.

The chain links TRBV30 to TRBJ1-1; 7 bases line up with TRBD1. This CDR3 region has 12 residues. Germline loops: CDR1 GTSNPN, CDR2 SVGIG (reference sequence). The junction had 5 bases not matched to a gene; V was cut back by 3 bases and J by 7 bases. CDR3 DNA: TGTGCCTGGAGCCTCCAGGGGGGTGAAGCTTTCTTT. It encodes CAWSLQGGEAFF.

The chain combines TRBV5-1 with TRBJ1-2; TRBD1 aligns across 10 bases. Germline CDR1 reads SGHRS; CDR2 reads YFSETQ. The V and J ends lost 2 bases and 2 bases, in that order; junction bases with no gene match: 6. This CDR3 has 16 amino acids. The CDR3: CASSLQPGQGNYGYTF. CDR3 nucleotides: TGCGCCAGCAGCTTACAACCGGGACAGGGGAACTATGGCTACACCTTC.

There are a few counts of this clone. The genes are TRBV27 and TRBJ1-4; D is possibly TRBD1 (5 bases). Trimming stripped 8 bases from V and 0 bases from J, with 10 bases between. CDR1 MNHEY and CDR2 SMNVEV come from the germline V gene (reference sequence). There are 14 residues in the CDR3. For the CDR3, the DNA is TGTGCCAGCTCCAGGGCGTCAACTAATGAAAAACTGTTTTTT. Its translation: CASSRASTNEKLFF.

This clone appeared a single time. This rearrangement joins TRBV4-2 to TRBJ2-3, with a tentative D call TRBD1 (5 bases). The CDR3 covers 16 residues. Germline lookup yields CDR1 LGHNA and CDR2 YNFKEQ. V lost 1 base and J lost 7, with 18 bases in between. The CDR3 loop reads CASSQGGRGEFNTQYF. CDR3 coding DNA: TGTGCCAGCAGCCAAGGTGGTAGGGGCGAATTCAATACGCAGTATTTT.

CDR3 DNA: TGTGCCACCAGTGATGTTCTGACTAACGAGCAGTTCTTC. Its protein product is CATSDVLTNEQFF. The chain is built from TRBV24-1 and TRBJ2-1; TRBD2 might be the D (5 bases). The CDR3 runs 13 residues. Trimming pared 3 bases from V and 10 bases from J, leaving 12 bases between. The V gene's germline CDR1 is KGHDR and CDR2 SFDVKD.

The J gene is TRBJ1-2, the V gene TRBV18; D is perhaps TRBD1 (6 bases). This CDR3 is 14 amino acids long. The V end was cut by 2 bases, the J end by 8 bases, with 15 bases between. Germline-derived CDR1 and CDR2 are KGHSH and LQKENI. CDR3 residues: CASSPEQGSEGYTF. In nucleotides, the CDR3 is TGTGCCAGCTCACCAGAACAGGGTTCGGAGGGCTACACCTTC.

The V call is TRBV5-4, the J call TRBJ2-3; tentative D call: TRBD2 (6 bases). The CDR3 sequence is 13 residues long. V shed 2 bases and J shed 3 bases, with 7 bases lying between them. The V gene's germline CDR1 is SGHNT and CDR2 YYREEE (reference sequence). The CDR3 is CASSFGGTDTQYF. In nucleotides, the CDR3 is TGTGCCAGCAGCTTCGGGGGAACAGATACGCAGTATTTT.

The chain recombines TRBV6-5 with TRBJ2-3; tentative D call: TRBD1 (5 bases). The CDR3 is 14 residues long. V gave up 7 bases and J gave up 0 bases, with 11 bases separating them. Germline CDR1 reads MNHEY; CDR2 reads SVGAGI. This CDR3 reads CASTPDTSTDTQYF. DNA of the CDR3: TGTGCCAGCACCCCGGACACTAGCACAGATACGCAGTATTTT.

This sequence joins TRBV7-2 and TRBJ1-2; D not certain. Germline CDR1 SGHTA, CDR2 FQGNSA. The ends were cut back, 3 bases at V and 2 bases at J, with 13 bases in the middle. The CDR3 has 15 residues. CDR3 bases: TGTGCCAGCAGCTTGAATGGCCAGGTCAACTATGGCTACACCTTC. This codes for CASSLNGQVNYGYTF.

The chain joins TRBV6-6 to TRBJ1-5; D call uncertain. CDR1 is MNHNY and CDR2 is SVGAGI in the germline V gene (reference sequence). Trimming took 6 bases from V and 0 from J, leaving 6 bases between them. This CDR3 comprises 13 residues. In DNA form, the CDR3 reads TGTGCCAGCAGCCAAATTAGCAATCAGCCCCAGCATTTT. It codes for CASSQISNQPQHF.

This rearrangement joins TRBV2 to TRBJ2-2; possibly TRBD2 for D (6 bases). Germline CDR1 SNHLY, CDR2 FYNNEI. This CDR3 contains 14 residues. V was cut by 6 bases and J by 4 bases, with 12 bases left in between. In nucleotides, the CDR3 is TGTGCCAGCAGGGGCGGGATCGGCACCGGGGAGCTGTTTTTT. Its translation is CASRGGIGTGELFF. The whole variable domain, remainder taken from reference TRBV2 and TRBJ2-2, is EPEVTQTPSHQVTQMGQEVILRCVPISNHLYFYWYRQILGQKVEFLVSFYNNEISEKSEIFDDQFSVERPDGSNFTLKIRSTKLEDSAMYFCASRGGIGTGELFFGEGSRLTVL.